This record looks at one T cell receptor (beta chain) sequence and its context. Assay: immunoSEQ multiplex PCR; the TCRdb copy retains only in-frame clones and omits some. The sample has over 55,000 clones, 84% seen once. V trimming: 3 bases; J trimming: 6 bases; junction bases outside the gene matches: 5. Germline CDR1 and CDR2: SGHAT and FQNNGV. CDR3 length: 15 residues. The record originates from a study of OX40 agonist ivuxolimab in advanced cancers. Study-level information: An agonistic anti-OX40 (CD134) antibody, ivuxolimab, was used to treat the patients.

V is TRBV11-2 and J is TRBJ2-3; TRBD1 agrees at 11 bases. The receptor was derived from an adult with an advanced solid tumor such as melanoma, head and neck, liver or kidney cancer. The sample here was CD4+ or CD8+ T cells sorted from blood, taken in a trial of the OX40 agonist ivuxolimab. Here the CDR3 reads CASSFGDRGLDTQYF. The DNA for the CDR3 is TGTGCCAGCAGCTTCGGGGACAGGGGGTTGGATACGCAGTATTTT.